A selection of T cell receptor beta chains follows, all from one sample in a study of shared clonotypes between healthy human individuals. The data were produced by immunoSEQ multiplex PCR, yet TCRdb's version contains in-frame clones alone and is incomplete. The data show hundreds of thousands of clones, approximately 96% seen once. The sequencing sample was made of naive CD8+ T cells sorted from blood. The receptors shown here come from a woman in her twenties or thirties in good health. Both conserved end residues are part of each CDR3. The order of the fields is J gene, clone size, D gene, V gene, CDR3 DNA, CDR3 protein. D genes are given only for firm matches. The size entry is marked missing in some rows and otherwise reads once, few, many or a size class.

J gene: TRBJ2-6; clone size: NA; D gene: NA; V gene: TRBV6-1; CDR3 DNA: TGTGCCAGCAGTGAACTCACAGCCAGCTCTGGGGCCAACGTCCTGACTTTC; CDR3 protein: CASSELTASSGANVLTF
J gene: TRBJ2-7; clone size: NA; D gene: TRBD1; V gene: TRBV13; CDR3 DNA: TGTGCCAGCAGCGGAACCGGGACAGGGGAAGTGGGGCAGTACTTC; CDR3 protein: CASSGTGTGEVGQYF
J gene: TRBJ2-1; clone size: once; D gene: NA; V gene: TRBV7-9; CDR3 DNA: TGTGCCAGCAGCTTAGATCCCTACAATGAGCAGTTCTTC; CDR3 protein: CASSLDPYNEQFF
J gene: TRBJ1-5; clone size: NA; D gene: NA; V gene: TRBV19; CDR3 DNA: TGTGCCAGTAGTAATACAGGGTATAGCAATCAGCCCCAGCATTTT; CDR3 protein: CASSNTGYSNQPQHF
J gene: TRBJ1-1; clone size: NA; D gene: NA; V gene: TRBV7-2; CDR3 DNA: TGTGCCAGCAGCTTCAACGGTCTAGTCGGTGTTGAAGCTTTCTTT; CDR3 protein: CASSFNGLVGVEAFF
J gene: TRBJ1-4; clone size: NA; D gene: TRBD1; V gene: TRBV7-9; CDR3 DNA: TGTGCCAGCAGCCCAGGGGTCCGGGACAGGGGTAATGAAAAACTGTTTTTT; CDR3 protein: CASSPGVRDRGNEKLFF
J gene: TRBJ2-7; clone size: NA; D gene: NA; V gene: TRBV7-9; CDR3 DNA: TGTGCCACCCTGGATTCCTACGAGCAGTACTTC; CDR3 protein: CATLDSYEQYF
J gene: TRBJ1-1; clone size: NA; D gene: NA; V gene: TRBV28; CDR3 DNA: TGTGCCAGCATCCTACAAGGGGGGAACACTGAAGCTTTCTTT; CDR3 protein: CASILQGGNTEAFF
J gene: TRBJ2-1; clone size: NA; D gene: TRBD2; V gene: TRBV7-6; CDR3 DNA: TGTGCCAGCAGCCCCCCCGGGACTAGCGGGTTCAACTCCTACAATGAGCAGTTCTTC; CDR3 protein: CASSPPGTSGFNSYNEQFF
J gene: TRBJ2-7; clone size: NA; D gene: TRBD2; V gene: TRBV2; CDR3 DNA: TGTGCCAGCAGTGGACTAGCGGGAGCTTGGCCCTACGAGCAGTACTTC; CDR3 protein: CASSGLAGAWPYEQYF
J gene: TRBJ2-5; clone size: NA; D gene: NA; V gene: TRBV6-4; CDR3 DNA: TGTGCCAGCAGTGATCAGGGACGAGGGGAGACCCAGTACTTC; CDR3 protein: CASSDQGRGETQYF
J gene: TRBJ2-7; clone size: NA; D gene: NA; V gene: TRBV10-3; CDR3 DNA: TGTGCCATCAGTGAGTCAGGGGGATCCTACGAGCAGTACTTC; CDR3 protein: CAISESGGSYEQYF
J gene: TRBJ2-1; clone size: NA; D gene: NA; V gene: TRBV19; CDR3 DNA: TGTGCCACAGCAGGGGGGTACAATGAGCAGTTCTTC; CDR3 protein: CATAGGYNEQFF
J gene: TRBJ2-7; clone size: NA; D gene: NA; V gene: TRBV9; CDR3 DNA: TGTGCCAGCAGCGACCGGACAGTCCACGAGCAGTACTTC; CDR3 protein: CASSDRTVHEQYF
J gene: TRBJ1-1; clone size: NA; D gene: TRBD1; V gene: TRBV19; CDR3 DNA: TGTGCCAGTAGTATAGCAGGGGGAAGGAACACTGAAGCTTTCTTT; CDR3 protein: CASSIAGGRNTEAFF
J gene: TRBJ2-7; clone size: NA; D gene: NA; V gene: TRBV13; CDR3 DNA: TGTGCCAGCCTTTATAGCGGTCATCCATCCTACGAGCAGTACTTC; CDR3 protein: CASLYSGHPSYEQYF
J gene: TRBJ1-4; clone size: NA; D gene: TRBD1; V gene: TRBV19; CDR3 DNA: TGTGCCAGTAGTCCGCCCAGGACAGGGACTAATGAAAAACTGTTTTTT; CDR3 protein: CASSPPRTGTNEKLFF
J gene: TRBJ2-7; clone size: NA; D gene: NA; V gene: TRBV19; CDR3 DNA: TGTGCCAGTAGTATACTGGTGGGAGCAAGAAACGAGCAGTACTTC; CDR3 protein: CASSILVGARNEQYF